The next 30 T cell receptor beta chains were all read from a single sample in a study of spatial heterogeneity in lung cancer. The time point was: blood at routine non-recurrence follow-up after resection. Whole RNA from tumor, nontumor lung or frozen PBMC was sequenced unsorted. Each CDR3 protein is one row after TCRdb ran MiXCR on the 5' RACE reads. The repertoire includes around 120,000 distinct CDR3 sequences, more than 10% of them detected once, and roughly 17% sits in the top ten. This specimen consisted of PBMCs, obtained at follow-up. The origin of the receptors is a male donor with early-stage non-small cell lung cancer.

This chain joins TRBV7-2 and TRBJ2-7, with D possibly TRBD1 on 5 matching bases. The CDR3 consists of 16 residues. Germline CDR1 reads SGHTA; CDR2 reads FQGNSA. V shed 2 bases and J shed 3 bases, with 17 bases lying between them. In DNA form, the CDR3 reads TGTGCCAGCAGCTTAAGACAGAGCCTATCATTCTACGAGCAGTACTTC. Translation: CASSLRQSLSFYEQYF.

The CDR3 coding sequence is TGTGCCAGCAGTACTTCTAGCACAGATACGCAGTATTTT. This codes for CASSTSSTDTQYF. The chain recombines TRBV6-5 with TRBJ2-3; no firm D call. Germline assignment: CDR1 MNHEY and CDR2 SVGAGI. The V and J ends lost 5 bases and 0 bases respectively, with 6 bases between them. CDR3 length equals 13 residues.

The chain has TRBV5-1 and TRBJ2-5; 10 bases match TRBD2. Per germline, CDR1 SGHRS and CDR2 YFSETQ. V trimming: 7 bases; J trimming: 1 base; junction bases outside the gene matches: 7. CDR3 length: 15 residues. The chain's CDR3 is CASGRSGGAQETQYF. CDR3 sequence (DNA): TGCGCCAGCGGAAGGAGCGGGGGGGCCCAAGAGACCCAGTACTTC.

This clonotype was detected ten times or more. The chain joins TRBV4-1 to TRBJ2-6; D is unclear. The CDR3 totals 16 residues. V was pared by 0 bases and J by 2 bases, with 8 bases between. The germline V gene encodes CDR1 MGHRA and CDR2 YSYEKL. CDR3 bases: TGCGCCAGCAGCCAAGATCGAGGAGCTGGGGCCAACGTCCTGACTTTC. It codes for CASSQDRGAGANVLTF.

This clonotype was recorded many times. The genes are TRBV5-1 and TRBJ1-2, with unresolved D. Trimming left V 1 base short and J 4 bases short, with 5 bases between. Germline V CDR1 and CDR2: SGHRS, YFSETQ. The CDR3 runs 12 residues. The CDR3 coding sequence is TGCGCCAGCAGCTTGACGACCTATGGCTACACCTTC. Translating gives CASSLTTYGYTF.

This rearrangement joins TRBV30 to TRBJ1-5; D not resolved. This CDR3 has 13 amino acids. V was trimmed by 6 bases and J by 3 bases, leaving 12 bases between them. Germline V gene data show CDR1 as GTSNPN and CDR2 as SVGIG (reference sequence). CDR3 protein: CACSPGHNQPQHF. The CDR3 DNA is TGTGCCTGTTCCCCGGGCCACAATCAGCCCCAGCATTTT.

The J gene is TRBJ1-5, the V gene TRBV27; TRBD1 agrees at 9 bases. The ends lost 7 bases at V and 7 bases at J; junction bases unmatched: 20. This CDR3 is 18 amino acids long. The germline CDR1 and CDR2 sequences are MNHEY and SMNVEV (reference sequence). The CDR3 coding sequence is TGTGCCAGCACTCCCACCGCCGGGACAGGGAAATACCAGCAGCCCCAGCATTTT. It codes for CASTPTAGTGKYQQPQHF.

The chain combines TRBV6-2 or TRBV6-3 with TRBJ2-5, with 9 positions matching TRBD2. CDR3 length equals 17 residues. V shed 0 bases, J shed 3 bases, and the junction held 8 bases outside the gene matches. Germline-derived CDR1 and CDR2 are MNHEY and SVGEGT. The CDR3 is CASSYSFASGVKETQYF. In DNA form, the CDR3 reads TGTGCCAGCAGTTACTCGTTCGCTAGCGGGGTAAAAGAGACCCAGTACTTC.

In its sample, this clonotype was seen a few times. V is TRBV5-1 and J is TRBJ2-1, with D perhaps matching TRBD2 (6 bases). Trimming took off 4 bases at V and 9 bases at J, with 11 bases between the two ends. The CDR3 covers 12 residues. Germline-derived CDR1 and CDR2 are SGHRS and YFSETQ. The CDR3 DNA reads TGCGCCAGCAGCGAAGGAGGGGCTGAGCAGTTCTTC. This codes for CASSEGGAEQFF.

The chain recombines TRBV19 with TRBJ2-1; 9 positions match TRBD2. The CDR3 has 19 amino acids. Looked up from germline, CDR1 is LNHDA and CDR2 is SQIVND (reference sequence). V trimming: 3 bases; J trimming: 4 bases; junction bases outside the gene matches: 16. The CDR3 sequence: CASSIHRLAGQPGYNEQFF. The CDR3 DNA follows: TGTGCCAGTAGTATCCACAGGCTAGCGGGGCAACCCGGGTACAATGAGCAGTTCTTC.

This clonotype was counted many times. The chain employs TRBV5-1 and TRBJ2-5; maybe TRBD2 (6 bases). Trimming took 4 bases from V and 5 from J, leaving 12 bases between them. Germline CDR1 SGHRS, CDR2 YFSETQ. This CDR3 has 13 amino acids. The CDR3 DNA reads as TGCGCCAGCAGCAAGGGACTCGATGAGACCCAGTACTTC. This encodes CASSKGLDETQYF.

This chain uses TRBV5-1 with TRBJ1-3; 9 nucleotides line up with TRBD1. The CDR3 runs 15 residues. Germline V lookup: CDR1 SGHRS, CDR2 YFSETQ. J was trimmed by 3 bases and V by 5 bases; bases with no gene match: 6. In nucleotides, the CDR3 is TGCGCCAGCAGTCCCGACAGGGGGAATGGAAACACCATATATTTT. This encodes CASSPDRGNGNTIYF.

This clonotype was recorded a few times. The chain's CDR3 is CASSKGTLRAGELFF. CDR3 DNA: TGTGCCAGCAGCAAAGGGACACTAAGGGCCGGGGAGCTGTTTTTT. The chain links TRBV5-6 to TRBJ2-2; the D gene is possibly TRBD1 (6 bases). CDR1 is SGHDT, CDR2 YYEEEE, per germline. The CDR3 contains 15 residues. Trimming removed 4 bases at V and 6 bases at J, with 16 bases between.

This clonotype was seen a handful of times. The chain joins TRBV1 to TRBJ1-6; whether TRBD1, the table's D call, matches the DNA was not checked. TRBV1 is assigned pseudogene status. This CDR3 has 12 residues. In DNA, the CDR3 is TGCACCAGCAGCCAATTCGACAGGCCCCTTCACTTT. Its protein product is CTSSQFDRPLHF.

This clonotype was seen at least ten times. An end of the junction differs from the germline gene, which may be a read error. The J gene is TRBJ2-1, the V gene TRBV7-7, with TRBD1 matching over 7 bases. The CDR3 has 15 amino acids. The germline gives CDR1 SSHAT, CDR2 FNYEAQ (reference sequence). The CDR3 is CASSRDRDGYNEQFF. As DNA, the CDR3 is TGTGCTAGCAGCAGAGACAGGGATGGGTACAATGAGCAGTTCTTC.

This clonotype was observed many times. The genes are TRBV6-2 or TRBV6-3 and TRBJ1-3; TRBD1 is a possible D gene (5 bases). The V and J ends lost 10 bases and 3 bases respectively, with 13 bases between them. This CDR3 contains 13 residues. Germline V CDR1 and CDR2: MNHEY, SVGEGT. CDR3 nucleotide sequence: TGTGCCACCCTCCAGGGAGGTGGAAACACCATATATTTT. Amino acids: CATLQGGGNTIYF.

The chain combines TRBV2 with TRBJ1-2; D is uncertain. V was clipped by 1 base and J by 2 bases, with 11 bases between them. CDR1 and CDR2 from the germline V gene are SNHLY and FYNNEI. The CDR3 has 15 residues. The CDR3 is CASSEDLGRNYGYTF. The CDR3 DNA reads TGTGCCAGCAGTGAAGATCTCGGCAGAAACTATGGCTACACCTTC.

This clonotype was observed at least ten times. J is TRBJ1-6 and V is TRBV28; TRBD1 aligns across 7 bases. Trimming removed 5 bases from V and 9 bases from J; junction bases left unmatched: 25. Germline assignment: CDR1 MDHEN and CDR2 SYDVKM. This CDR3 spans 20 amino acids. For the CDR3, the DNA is TGTGCCAGCAGTCCCCACAGAACTACTCTGACAGGGACGGTCACTTCACCCCTCCACTTT. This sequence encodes CASSPHRTTLTGTVTSPLHF. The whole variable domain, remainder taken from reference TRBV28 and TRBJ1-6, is DVKVTQSSRYLVKRTGEKVFLECVQDMDHENMFWYRQDPGLGLRLIYFSYDVKMKEKGDIPEGYSVSREKKERFSLILESASTNQTSMYLCASSPHRTTLTGTVTSPLHFGNGTRLTVT.

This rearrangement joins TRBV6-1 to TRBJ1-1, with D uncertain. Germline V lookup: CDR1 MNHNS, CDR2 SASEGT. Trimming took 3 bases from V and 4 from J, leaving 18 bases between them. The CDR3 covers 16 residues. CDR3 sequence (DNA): TGTGCCAGCAGTGAGATCTTGGGCGTGCAGAGCACTGAAGCTTTCTTT. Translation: CASSEILGVQSTEAFF.

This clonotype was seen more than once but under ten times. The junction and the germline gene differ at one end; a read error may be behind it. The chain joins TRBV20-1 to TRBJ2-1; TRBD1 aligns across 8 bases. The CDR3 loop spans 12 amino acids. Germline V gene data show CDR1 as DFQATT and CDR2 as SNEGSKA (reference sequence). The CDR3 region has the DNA TGCAGTGCTAACGGACAGGGTTTATCCTTGCTCTTC. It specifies CSANGQGLSLLF.

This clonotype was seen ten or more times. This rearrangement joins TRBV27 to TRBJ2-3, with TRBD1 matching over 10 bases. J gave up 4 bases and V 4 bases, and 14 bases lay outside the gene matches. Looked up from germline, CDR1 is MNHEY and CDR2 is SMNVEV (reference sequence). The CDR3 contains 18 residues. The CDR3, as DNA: TGTGCCAGCAGTTCCGCCCGAAAGACAGGGGGCGCCCCAGATACGCAGTATTTT. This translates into CASSSARKTGGAPDTQYF.

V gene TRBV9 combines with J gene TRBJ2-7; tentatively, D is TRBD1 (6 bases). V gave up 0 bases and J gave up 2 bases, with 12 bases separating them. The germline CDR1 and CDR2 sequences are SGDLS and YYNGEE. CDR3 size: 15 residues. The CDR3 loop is CASSVGDRLTYEQYF. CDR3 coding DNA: TGTGCCAGCAGCGTAGGTGACAGGTTAACCTACGAGCAGTACTTC.

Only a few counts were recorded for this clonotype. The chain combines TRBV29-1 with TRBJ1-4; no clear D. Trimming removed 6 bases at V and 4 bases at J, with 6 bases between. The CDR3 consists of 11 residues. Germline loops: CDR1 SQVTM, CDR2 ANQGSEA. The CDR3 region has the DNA TGCAGCGTAACCCTTAATGAAAAACTGTTTTTT. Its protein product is CSVTLNEKLFF. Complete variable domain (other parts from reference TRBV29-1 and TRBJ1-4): SAVISQKPSRDICQRGTSLTIQCQVDSQVTMMFWYRQQPGQSLTLIATANQGSEATYESGFVIDKFPISRPNLTFSTLTVSNMSPEDSSIYLCSVTLNEKLFFGSGTQLSVL.

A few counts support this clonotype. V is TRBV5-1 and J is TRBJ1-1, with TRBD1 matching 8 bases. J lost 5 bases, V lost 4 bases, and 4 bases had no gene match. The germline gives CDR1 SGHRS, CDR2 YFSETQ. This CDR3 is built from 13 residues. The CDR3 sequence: CASSATGGTEAFF. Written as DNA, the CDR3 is TGCGCCAGCAGCGCTACAGGGGGAACTGAAGCTTTCTTT.

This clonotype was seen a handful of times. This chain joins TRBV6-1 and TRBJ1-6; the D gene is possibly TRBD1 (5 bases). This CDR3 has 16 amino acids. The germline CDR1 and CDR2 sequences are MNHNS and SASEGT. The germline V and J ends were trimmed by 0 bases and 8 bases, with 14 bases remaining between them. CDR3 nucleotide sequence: TGTGCCAGCAGTGAAGCGCTGGGCAGGGACTATTCACCCCTCCACTTT. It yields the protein CASSEALGRDYSPLHF.

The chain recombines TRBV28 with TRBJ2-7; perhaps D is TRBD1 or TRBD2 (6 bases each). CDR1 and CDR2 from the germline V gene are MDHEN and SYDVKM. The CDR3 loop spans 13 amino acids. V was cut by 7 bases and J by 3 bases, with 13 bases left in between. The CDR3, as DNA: TGTGCCAGCACCGGCGGGACACTCTACGAGCAGTACTTC. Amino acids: CASTGGTLYEQYF.

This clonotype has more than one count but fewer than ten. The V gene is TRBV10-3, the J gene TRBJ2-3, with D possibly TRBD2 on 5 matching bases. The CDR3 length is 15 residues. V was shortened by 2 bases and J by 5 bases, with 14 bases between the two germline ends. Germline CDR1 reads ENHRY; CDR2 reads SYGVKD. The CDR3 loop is CAISEVMGSGDTQYF. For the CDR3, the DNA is TGTGCCATCAGTGAGGTTATGGGCAGCGGAGATACGCAGTATTTT.

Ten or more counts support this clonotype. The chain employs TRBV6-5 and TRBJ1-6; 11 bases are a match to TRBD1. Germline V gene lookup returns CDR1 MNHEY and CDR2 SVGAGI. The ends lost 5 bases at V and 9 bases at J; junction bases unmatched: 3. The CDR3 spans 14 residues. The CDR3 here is CASSTGTGGSPLHF. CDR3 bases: TGTGCCAGCAGTACCGGGACAGGGGGTTCACCCCTCCACTTT.

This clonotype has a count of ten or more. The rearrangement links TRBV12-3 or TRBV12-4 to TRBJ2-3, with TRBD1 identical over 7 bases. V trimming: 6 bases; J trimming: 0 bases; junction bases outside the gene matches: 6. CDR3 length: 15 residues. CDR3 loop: CASSRGTESTDTQYF. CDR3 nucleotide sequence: TGTGCCAGCAGCCGAGGGACAGAGAGCACAGATACGCAGTATTTT.

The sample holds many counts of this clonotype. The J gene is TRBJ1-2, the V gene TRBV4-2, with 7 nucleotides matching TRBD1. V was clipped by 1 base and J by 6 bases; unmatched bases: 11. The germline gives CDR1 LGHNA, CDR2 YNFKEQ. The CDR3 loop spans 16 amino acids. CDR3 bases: TGTGCCAGCAGCCAAGTTGGTGCCGAGGGGGCTCATGGCTACACCTTC. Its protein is CASSQVGAEGAHGYTF.